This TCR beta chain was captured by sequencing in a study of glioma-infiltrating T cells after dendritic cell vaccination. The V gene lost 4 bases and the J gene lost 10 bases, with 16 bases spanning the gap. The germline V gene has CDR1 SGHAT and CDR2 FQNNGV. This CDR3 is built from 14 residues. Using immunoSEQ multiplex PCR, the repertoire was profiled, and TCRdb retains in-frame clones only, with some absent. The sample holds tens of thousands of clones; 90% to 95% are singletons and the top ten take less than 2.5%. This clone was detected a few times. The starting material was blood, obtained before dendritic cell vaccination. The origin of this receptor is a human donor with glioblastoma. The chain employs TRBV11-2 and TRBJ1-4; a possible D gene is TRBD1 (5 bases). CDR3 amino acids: CASSSGVTLRKLFF. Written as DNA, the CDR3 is TGTGCCAGCAGCTCGGGGGTTACCCTTCGAAAACTGTTTTTT. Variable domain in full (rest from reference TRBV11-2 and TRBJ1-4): EAGVAQSPRYKIIEKRQSVAFWCNPISGHATLYWYQQILGQGPKLLIQFQNNGVVDDSQLPKDRFSAERLKGVDSTLKIQPAKLEDSAVYLCASSSGVTLRKLFFGSGTQLSVL.